This record looks at one T cell receptor (beta chain) sequence and its context. Its target is unknown. Chronic pancreatitis tissue was collected during total pancreatectomy with islet autotransplantation. CDR1 and CDR2 (germline): SGHVS, FNYEAQ. V was cut by 5 bases and J by 4 bases, with 9 bases left in between. The CDR3 contains 14 residues. Method: immunoSEQ multiplex PCR; TCRdb's copy keeps in-frame clones and lacks some. The data contain some 15,000 clones, roughly 70% of them seen just once; the ten biggest clones take up more than 13%. This record belongs to a study of immune characteristics of hereditary and idiopathic chronic pancreatitis. Overall study results and limits: Tissue came only from TPIAT, so disease duration may affect findings.

This chain connects TRBV7-6 to TRBJ2-6; tentative D call: TRBD2 (6 bases). The clonotype comes from a human donor with chronic pancreatitis. The sequenced material came from pancreas tissue with hereditary chronic pancreatitis. CDR3 sequence reads: CASSAGGGANVLTF. CDR3 in DNA: TGTGCCAGCAGCGCCGGAGGGGGGGCCAACGTCCTGACTTTC.